These 25 T cell receptor beta chains originate from one sample sequenced in a study of CD8 T cells in ankylosing spondylitis. MiXCR was run by TCRdb on the 5' RACE reads, yielding one entry per CDR3 protein. This table holds 650,000 to 800,000 distinct CDR3 sequences, around 20% found once. Antigens for these TCRs are unknown. Study-level results: There was a TCR beta motif, made of eight highly homologous variants, that appeared characteristic of ankylosing spondylitis blood.

The specimen was blood, either unsorted or a sorted T cell fraction (not recorded which). These receptors all stem from a male donor with ankylosing spondylitis.

J is TRBJ2-3 and V is TRBV7-8; D is possibly TRBD2 (6 bases). The V gene's germline CDR1 is SGHVS and CDR2 FQNEAQ. Trimming removed 5 bases at V and 2 bases at J, with 17 bases between. CDR3 size: 16 residues. CDR3 in amino acids: CASSPKGLTITDTQYF. The CDR3 nucleotides read TGTGCCAGCAGCCCCAAGGGACTGACCATCACAGATACGCAGTATTTT.

This clonotype has a handful of counts. V usage is TRBV5-1 and J usage is TRBJ2-2, with TRBD1 as a possible D gene (6 bases). There are 15 residues in the CDR3. Trimming cost V 4 bases and J 6 bases, with 16 bases left between them. Germline V gene sequence: CDR1 SGHRS, CDR2 YFSETQ. CDR3 region: CASSRSGTSAGELFF. In nucleotides, the CDR3 is TGCGCCAGCAGCCGCTCCGGGACATCCGCCGGGGAGCTGTTTTTT.

In this sample, this clonotype turned up a few times. The V gene is TRBV12-3 or TRBV12-4, the J gene TRBJ1-2; 9 nucleotides line up with TRBD1. V was clipped by 4 bases and J by 3 bases; unmatched bases: 6. This CDR3 is 15 amino acids long. Here the CDR3 reads CASSSRRDRDYGYTF. The DNA for the CDR3 is TGTGCCAGCAGTTCGCGCAGGGACAGGGACTATGGCTACACCTTC.

This clonotype was seen repeatedly, ten times or more. V gene TRBV15 combines with J gene TRBJ2-7, with D possibly matching TRBD2 (6 bases). V was pared by 0 bases and J by 1 base, with 7 bases between. The germline gives CDR1 LNHNV, CDR2 YYDKDF (reference sequence). This CDR3 spans 14 amino acids. This chain's CDR3 is CATSRDAGSYEQYF. CDR3 coding DNA: TGTGCCACCAGCAGAGATGCGGGGTCCTACGAGCAGTACTTC. Based on the CDR3 plus reference TRBV15 and TRBJ2-7, the full variable domain is DAMVIQNPRYQVTQFGKPVTLSCSQTLNHNVMYWYQQKSSQAPKLLFHYYDKDFNNEADTPDNFQSRRPNTSFCFLDIRSPGLGDTAMYLCATSRDAGSYEQYFGPGTRLTVT.

The gene calls are TRBV28 and TRBJ1-5; TRBD1 might be the D (6 bases). In germline, CDR1 is MDHEN, CDR2 SYDVKM. V lost 6 bases and J 0 bases, leaving 27 bases between the germline ends. This CDR3 contains 20 residues. CDR3 DNA: TGTGCCAGCAGCTTTACCCCGACGGGGGCCAAGGTCCATAGCAATCAGCCCCAGCATTTT. It codes for CASSFTPTGAKVHSNQPQHF.

CDR3 nucleotide sequence: TGCAGTGCTAGAGGGCGGATAGCGGGGCCGCTGCCTCAAGAGACCCAGTACTTC. Its translation: CSARGRIAGPLPQETQYF. This chain joins TRBV20-1 and TRBJ2-5; 8 bases line up with TRBD2. CDR3 size: 18 residues. V was pared by 1 base and J by 2 bases, with 15 bases of the junction left unmatched. The germline V gene has CDR1 DFQATT and CDR2 SNEGSKA (reference sequence).

This clonotype was seen only a few times. The V and J genes are TRBV20-1 and TRBJ2-7; 7 bases map to TRBD1. J was trimmed by 0 bases and V by 4 bases; bases with no gene match: 9. CDR3 length: 15 amino acids. Germline values: CDR1 DFQATT, CDR2 SNEGSKA (reference sequence). In nucleotides, the CDR3 is TGCAGTGCTACCGACAGGGTGCAATCCTCCTACGAGCAGTACTTC. Protein: CSATDRVQSSYEQYF.

The genes are TRBV18 and TRBJ1-5; 7 bases agree with TRBD1. V lost 3 bases, J lost 5 bases, and 7 bases stayed unmatched. CDR1 and CDR2 (germline): KGHSH, LQKENI. The CDR3 extends over 15 amino acids. The CDR3 region is CASSPTQGVYQPQHF. DNA of the CDR3: TGTGCCAGCTCACCGACTCAGGGGGTCTATCAGCCCCAGCATTTT.

This clonotype was counted a few times. The chain recombines TRBV12-3 or TRBV12-4 with TRBJ2-1; 9 positions match TRBD2. Trimming took 2 bases from V and 9 from J; bases not matched to a gene: 8. This CDR3 is 15 amino acids long. The CDR3 is CASSLRREGRSEQFF. The CDR3 nucleotides are TGTGCCAGCAGTTTAAGGCGGGAGGGCCGGAGTGAGCAGTTCTTC.

The chain joins TRBV6-2 or TRBV6-3 to TRBJ2-1; D ambiguous. Germline lookup yields CDR1 MNHEY and CDR2 SVGEGT. V was pared by 5 bases and J by 2 bases, with 13 bases between. The CDR3 extends over 15 amino acids. The chain's CDR3 is CASSRTPSAYNEQFF. The CDR3 nucleotides read TGTGCCAGCAGTCGAACACCCAGCGCCTACAATGAGCAGTTCTTC.

The V gene is TRBV11-2, the J gene TRBJ2-4; D ambiguous. V lost 5 bases and J lost 0, with 11 bases in between. The CDR3 contains 15 residues. CDR1 and CDR2 (germline): SGHAT, FQNNGV. The CDR3 nucleotides are TGTGCCAGCAGCCGTGACACCGTAGCCAAAAACATTCAGTACTTC. Its protein is CASSRDTVAKNIQYF. Full variable domain (rest looked up from reference TRBV11-2 and TRBJ2-4): EAGVAQSPRYKIIEKRQSVAFWCNPISGHATLYWYQQILGQGPKLLIQFQNNGVVDDSQLPKDRFSAERLKGVDSTLKIQPAKLEDSAVYLCASSRDTVAKNIQYFGAGTRLSVL.

This clonotype was picked up a small number of times. The V gene is TRBV15, the J gene TRBJ1-6; no clear D gene. The germline V gene encodes CDR1 LNHNV and CDR2 YYDKDF (reference sequence). The CDR3 runs to 13 residues. V lost 0 bases to trimming and J lost 10 bases, with 7 bases between them. The CDR3 here is CATSRDWLSPLHF. In DNA form, the CDR3 reads TGTGCCACCAGCAGAGATTGGCTATCACCCCTCCACTTT.

This clonotype appeared many times. The rearrangement links TRBV5-1 to TRBJ2-3; 13 bases are a match to TRBD2. The CDR3 runs 16 residues. Per the germline V gene, CDR1 is SGHRS and CDR2 is YFSETQ. The V segment lost 4 bases and the J segment 2 bases; nucleotides outside the gene matches: 4. The CDR3 protein is CASSTGLAGPTDTQYF. The CDR3 region has the DNA TGCGCCAGCAGCACGGGACTAGCGGGACCCACAGATACGCAGTATTTT. Together with reference TRBV5-1 and TRBJ2-3, the CDR3 gives the full variable domain: KAGVTQTPRYLIKTRGQQVTLSCSPISGHRSVSWYQQTPGQGLQFLFEYFSETQRNKGNFPGRFSGRQFSNSRSEMNVSTLELGDSALYLCASSTGLAGPTDTQYFGPGTRLTVL.

V gene TRBV11-2 combines with J gene TRBJ2-1; 13 bases map to TRBD2. This CDR3 contains 20 residues. CDR1 and CDR2 from the germline V gene are SGHAT and FQNNGV. The ends lost 2 bases at V and 6 bases at J; junction bases unmatched: 16. CDR3 in amino acids: CASSLQGTSGTQGGTNEQFF. In DNA, the CDR3 is TGTGCCAGCAGCTTACAGGGGACTAGCGGGACCCAGGGGGGAACCAATGAGCAGTTCTTC.

This clonotype was counted only a few times. The chain joins TRBV5-1 to TRBJ1-1, with 8 bases that match TRBD1. Germline V gene sequence: CDR1 SGHRS, CDR2 YFSETQ. The CDR3 spans 14 residues. V was pared by 0 bases and J by 11 bases, with 9 bases of the junction left unmatched. The CDR3 loop reads CASSLGTGNKLAFF. In DNA, the CDR3 is TGCGCCAGCAGCTTGGGGACAGGGAACAAGCTGGCTTTCTTT.

Here the CDR3 reads CSAIGQGIDQPQHF. In DNA, the CDR3 is TGCAGTGCCATTGGACAGGGTATTGATCAGCCCCAGCATTTT. The chain recombines TRBV20-1 with TRBJ1-5; 8 nucleotides match TRBD1. Germline V gene sequence: CDR1 DFQATT, CDR2 SNEGSKA (reference sequence). This CDR3 has 14 amino acids. With 6 bases clipped from V and 5 bases from J, the junction kept 9 bases outside the gene matches.

In its sample, this clonotype was seen many times. J is TRBJ1-1 and V is TRBV5-5; D is undetermined. This CDR3 spans 13 amino acids. Germline V gives CDR1 SGHKS, CDR2 YYEKEE (reference sequence). Deletions cut 1 base from V and 1 base from J, with 5 bases between. The CDR3 is CASSLYRNTEAFF. The CDR3 DNA reads as TGTGCCAGCAGCTTGTACAGGAACACTGAAGCTTTCTTT.

The gene calls are TRBV18 and TRBJ2-1; tentatively, D is TRBD2 (6 bases). With 3 bases removed from V and 14 bases from J, the gap between germline ends came to 14 bases. Germline V gene sequence: CDR1 KGHSH, CDR2 LQKENI. The CDR3 has 12 residues. CDR3 sequence (DNA): TGTGCCAGCTCACCCCCCGATCGGGGGAAGTTCTTC. Protein: CASSPPDRGKFF.

In this sample, this clonotype turned up a few times. The V and J genes are TRBV9 and TRBJ2-5; a possible D gene is TRBD2 (5 bases). The CDR3 is 15 residues long. The germline V and J ends were trimmed by 3 bases and 5 bases, with 17 bases remaining between them. Per the germline V gene, CDR1 is SGDLS and CDR2 is YYNGEE. The CDR3 nucleotides read TGTGCCAGCAGCGGCACCTCCGGGGTCGGGGAGACCCAGTACTTC. Its protein product is CASSGTSGVGETQYF.

V is TRBV7-2 and J is TRBJ2-7; TRBD2 agrees at 14 bases. The V gene end was trimmed by 5 bases and the J gene end by 7 bases; junction bases not matched to a gene: 7. Germline V gives CDR1 SGHTA, CDR2 FQGNSA. The CDR3 loop spans 15 amino acids. CDR3 DNA sequence: TGTGCCAGCAGCCAGGGACTAGCGGGAGTTGAAGAGCAGTACTTC. Translation gives CASSQGLAGVEEQYF.

The chain uses TRBV6-5 and TRBJ2-1, with TRBD1 matching over 7 bases. V shed 0 bases and J 3 bases; nucleotides not matched to a gene: 2. The CDR3 extends over 15 amino acids. The germline V gene has CDR1 MNHEY and CDR2 SVGAGI. The DNA for the CDR3 is TGTGCCAGCAGTTACTCAAACAGGGGCTACAATGAGCAGTTCTTC. It specifies CASSYSNRGYNEQFF.

This clonotype was seen only a few times. The J gene is TRBJ2-7, the V gene TRBV6-1, with 8 bases identical to TRBD1. The CDR3 is 13 amino acids. Germline assignment: CDR1 MNHNS and CDR2 SASEGT. After removal of 5 bases from V and 6 bases from J, the junction contained 6 bases not matched to a gene. The CDR3 DNA sequence: TGTGCCAGCAGTCAAGGACAGGGACCCGAGCAGTACTTC. Translation: CASSQGQGPEQYF.

This clonotype was detected a few times. The CDR3 region is CASSATRLAVSYNEQFF. The CDR3, as DNA: TGTGCCAGCAGCGCCACCCGACTAGCGGTCTCCTACAATGAGCAGTTCTTC. The V gene is TRBV3-1, the J gene TRBJ2-1; 9 nucleotides line up with TRBD2. Germline lookup yields CDR1 LGHDT and CDR2 YNNKEL (reference sequence). The CDR3 totals 17 residues. The V gene end was trimmed by 5 bases and the J gene end by 0 bases; junction bases not matched to a gene: 8.

The chain employs TRBV20-1 and TRBJ2-1; D uncertain. Germline-derived CDR1 and CDR2 are DFQATT and SNEGSKA (reference sequence). The V gene lost 0 bases and the J gene lost 8 bases, with 8 bases spanning the gap. This CDR3 comprises 12 residues. CDR3 DNA: TGCAGTGCTAGAGATATCCCCGATGAGCAGTTCTTC. Encoded protein: CSARDIPDEQFF.

The V and J genes are TRBV18 and TRBJ1-2, with D perhaps matching TRBD1 (5 bases). CDR1 and CDR2 (germline): KGHSH, LQKENI. The CDR3 has 14 residues. V was pared by 5 bases and J by 0 bases, with 10 bases between. This chain's CDR3 is CASSETVTNYGYTF. In DNA form, the CDR3 reads TGTGCCAGCTCAGAGACAGTGACTAACTATGGCTACACCTTC.